The TCR beta chain described here comes from a study of response to subunit inactivated influenza vaccine. This clonotype was observed at least ten times. The antigen is unknown. TCRdb re-called the RT-PCR reads with MiXCR, one entry per CDR3 protein. The sample consists of roughly 790,000 distinct CDR3 sequences, around 21% of them appearing once. Germline lookup yields CDR1 LGHNA and CDR2 YSLEER. The CDR3 sequence is 15 residues long. V lost 4 bases and J lost 6, with 19 bases in between. Regarding the study as a whole: The authors put forward the suggestion that each seasonal influenza vaccination may bring in only a limited number of new T cells.

The clonotype originates from a man between 50 and 59 years old who received an inactivated influenza vaccine. The chain combines TRBV4-3 with TRBJ2-7; D call uncertain. The starting material was PBMCs from blood, obtained roughly 5 days after vaccination. For the CDR3, the DNA is TGCGCCAGCAGCCCTTCTGAGAGGTTGGGTCGCGAGCAGTACTTC. It encodes CASSPSERLGREQYF.